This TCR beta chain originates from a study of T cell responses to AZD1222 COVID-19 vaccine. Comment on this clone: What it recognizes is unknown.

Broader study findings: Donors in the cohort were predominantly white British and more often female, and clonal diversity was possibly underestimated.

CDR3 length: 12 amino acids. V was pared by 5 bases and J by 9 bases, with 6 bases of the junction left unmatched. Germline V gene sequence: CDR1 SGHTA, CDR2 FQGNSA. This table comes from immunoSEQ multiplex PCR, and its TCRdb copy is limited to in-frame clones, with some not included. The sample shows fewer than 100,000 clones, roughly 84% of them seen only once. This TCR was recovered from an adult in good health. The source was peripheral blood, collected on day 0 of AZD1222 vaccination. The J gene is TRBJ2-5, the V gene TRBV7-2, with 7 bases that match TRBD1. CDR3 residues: CASSVDRVAQYF. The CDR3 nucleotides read TGTGCCAGCAGCGTCGACAGGGTGGCCCAGTACTTC.